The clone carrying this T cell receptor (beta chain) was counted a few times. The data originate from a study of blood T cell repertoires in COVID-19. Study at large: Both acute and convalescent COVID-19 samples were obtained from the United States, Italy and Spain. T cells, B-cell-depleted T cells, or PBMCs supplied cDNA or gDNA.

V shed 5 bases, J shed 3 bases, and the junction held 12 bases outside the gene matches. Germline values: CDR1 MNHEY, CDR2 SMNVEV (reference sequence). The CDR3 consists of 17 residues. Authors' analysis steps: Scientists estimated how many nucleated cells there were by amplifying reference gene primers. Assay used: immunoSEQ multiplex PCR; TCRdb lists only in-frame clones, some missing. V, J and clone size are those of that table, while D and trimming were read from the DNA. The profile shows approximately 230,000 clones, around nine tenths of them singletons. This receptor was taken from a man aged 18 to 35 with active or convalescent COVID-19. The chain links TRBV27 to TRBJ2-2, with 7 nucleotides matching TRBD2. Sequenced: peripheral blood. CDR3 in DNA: TGTGCCAGCAGTCCGGGGAGCCGGGACTACTACACCGGGGAGCTGTTTTTT. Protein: CASSPGSRDYYTGELFF.